The entry below describes one TCR beta chain. This entry comes from a study of blood T cell repertoires in COVID-19. Study details: COVID-19 samples from acute and convalescent phases originated in the United States, Italy and Spain.

Allocation to cohorts depended on clinical history reported by the participants. Cohort 3 recovery required two negative PCRs, clearance, or symptom resolution. In the authors' methods: Counts of nucleated cells, estimated from reference gene primer amplification, were obtained. Assay used: immunoSEQ multiplex PCR; TCRdb lists only in-frame clones, some missing. The V and J calls and clone size come from that table; D and trimming were worked out from the DNA. Among fewer than 250,000 clones listed, about 81% were seen once. The receptor was derived from a woman aged 30 to 39 who had recovered from COVID-19. The sequencing sample was made of PBMCs or T cells enriched from blood (not recorded which).

CDR3 region: CASSSRDRGYTEAFF. DNA of the CDR3: TGTGCCAGCAGTTCCCGGGACAGGGGGTACACTGAAGCTTTCTTT. This rearrangement joins TRBV28 to TRBJ1-1; TRBD1 matches 11 bases. CDR3 length equals 15 residues. CDR1 is MDHEN, CDR2 SYDVKM, per germline. V trimming: 4 bases; J trimming: 3 bases; junction bases outside the gene matches: 4.